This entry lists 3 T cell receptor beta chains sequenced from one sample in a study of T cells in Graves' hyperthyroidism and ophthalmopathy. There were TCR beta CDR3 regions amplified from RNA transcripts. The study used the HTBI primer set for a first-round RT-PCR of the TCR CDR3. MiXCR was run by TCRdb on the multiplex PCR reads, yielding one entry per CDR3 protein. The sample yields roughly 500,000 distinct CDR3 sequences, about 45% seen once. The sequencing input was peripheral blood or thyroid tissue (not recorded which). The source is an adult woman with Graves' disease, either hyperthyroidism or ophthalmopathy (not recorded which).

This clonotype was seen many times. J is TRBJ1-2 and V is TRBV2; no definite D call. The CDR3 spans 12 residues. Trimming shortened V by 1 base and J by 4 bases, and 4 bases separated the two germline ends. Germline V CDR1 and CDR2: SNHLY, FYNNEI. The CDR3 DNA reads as TGTGCCAGCAGTGAAGGGATCTATGGCTACACCTTC. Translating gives CASSEGIYGYTF. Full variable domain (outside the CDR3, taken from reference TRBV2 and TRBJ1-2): EPEVTQTPSHQVTQMGQEVILRCVPISNHLYFYWYRQILGQKVEFLVSFYNNEISEKSEIFDDQFSVERPDGSNFTLKIRSTKLEDSAMYFCASSEGIYGYTFGSGTRLTVV.

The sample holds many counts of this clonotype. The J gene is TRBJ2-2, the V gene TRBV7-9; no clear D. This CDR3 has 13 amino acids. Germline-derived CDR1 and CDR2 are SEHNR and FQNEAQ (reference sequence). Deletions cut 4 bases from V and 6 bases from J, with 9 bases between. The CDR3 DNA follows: TGTGCCAGCAGCTCTGAGTCCGCCGGGGAGCTGTTTTTT. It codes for CASSSESAGELFF.

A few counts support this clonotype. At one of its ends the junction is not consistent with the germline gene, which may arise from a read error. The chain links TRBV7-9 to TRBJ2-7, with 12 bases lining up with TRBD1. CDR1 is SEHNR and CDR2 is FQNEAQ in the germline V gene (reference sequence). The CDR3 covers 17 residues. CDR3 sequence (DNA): TGCGCCAGCAGCCCCCATCGCCCGGGACAGGGGGCTTACGAGCAGTACTTC. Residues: CASSPHRPGQGAYEQYF.